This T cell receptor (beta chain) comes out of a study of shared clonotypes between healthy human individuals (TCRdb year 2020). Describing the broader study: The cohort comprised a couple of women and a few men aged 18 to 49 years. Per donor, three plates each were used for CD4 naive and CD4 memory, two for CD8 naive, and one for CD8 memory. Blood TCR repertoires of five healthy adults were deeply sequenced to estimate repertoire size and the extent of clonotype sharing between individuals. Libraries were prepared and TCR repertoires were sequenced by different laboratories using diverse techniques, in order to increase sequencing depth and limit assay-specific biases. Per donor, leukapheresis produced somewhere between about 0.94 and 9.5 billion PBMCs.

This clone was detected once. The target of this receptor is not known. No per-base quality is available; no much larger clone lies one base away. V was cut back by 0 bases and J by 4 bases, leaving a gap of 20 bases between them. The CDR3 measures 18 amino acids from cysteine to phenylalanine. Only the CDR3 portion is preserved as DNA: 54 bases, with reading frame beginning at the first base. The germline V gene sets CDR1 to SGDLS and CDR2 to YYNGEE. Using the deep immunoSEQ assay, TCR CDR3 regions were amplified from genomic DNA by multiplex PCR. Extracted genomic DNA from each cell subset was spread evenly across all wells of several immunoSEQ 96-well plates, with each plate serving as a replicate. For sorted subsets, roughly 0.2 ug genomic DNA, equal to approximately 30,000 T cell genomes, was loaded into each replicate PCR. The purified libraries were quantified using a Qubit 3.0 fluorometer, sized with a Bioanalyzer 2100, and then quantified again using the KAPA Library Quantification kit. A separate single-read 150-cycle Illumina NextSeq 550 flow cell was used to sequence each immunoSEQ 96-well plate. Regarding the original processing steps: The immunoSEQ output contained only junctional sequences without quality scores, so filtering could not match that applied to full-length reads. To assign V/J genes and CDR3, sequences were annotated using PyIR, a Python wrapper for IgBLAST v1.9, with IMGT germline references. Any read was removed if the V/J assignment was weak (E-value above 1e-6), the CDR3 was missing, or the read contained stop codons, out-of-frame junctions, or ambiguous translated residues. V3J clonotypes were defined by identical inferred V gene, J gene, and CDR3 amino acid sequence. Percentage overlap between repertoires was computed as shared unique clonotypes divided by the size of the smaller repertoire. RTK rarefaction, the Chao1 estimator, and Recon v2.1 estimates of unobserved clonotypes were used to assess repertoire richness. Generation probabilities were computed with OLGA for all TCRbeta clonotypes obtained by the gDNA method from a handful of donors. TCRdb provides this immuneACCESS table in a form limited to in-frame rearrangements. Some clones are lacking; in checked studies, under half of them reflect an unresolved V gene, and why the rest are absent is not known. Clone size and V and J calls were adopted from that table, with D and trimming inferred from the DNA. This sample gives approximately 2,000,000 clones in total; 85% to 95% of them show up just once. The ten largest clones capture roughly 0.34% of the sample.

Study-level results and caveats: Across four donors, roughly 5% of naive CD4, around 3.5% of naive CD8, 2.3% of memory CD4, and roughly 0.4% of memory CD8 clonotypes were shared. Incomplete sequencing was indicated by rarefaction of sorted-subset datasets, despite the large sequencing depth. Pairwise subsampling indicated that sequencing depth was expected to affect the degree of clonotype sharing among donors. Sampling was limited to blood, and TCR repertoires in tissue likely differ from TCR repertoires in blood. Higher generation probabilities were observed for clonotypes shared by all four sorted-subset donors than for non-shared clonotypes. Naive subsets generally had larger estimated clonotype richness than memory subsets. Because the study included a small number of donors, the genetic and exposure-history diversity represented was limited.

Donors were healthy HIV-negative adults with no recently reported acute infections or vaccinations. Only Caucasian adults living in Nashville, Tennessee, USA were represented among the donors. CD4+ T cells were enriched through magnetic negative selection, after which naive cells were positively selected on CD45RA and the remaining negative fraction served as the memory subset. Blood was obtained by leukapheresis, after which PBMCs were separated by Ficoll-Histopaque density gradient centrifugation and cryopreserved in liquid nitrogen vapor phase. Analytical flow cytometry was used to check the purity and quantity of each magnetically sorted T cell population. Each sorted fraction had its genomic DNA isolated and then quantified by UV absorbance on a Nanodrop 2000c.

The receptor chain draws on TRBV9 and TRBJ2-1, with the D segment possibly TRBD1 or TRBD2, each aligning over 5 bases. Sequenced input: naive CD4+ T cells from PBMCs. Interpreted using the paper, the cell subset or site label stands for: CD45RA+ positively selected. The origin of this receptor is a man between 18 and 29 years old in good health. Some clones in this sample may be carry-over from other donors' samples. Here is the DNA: TGTGCCAGCAGCGTAGGGTCGGGGCTGGCGTCCATTTACAATGAGCAGTTCTTC. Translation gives CASSVGSGLASIYNEQFF.